These T cell receptor beta chains were read from a single sample in a study of cytomegalovirus exposure and HLA in healthy donors. Clones were sequenced by immunoSEQ multiplex PCR, and TCRdb holds only the in-frame ones, with some missing. The data show 50,000 to 60,000 clones, 75% to 85% seen once. The sequencing sample was made of PBMCs. These receptor sequences come from a female donor in good health and CMV-seronegative. Each CDR3 is given with its conserved first and last residue. The order of the fields is J gene, V gene, D gene, clone size, CDR3 DNA, CDR3 protein. A D gene is named only where the DNA matches it firmly. The listing skips clone size in some rows; elsewhere it reads once, few, many or a size class.

TRBJ2-1 TRBV5-1 - - TGCGCCAGCCGGCACGGGGGACTCAGGGTGGATGAGCAGTTCTTC CASRHGGLRVDEQFF
TRBJ2-7 TRBV5-6 TRBD1 - TGTGCCAGCAGCTCGACAGGGACCTACGAGCAGTACTTC CASSSTGTYEQYF
TRBJ1-5 TRBV7-8 - - TGTGCCAGCAGCTCGAACCGGGAAACGCGAAGCAATCAGCCCCAGCATTTT CASSSNRETRSNQPQHF
TRBJ2-3 TRBV6-4 - - TGTGCCAGCAGTGAAAGAATAGCCGATACGCAGTATTTT CASSERIADTQYF
TRBJ1-2 TRBV5-5 TRBD1 - TGTGCCAGCAGCTTGAGTGTGGGACAGGGGGCAGATGGCTACACCTTC CASSLSVGQGADGYTF
TRBJ1-1 TRBV5-1 - - TGCGCCAGCAGCTTGGCCCGGGACACTGAAGCTTTCTTT CASSLARDTEAFF
TRBJ2-1 TRBV11-3 - - TGTGCCAGCAGCTGGGCCTTTGGGAATGAGCAGTTCTTC CASSWAFGNEQFF
TRBJ1-1 TRBV29-1 - medium-sized TGCAGCGTTGAGGGCAGGGGTACCACTGAAGCTTTCTTT CSVEGRGTTEAFF
TRBJ1-1 TRBV5-1 - - TGCGCCAGCAGCTTGGATACGGTCCTGAACACTGAAGCTTTCTTT CASSLDTVLNTEAFF
TRBJ1-2 TRBV30 - few TGTGCCTGGAGAATGAGCGCGGTTGGCTACACCTTC CAWRMSAVGYTF
TRBJ2-5 TRBV5-5 - - TGTGCCAGCAGCTACTCCGGCCCTCCGGGAGAGACCCAGTACTTC CASSYSGPPGETQYF
TRBJ1-1 TRBV6-5 - - TGTGCCAGCAGTTCCGTAGGCACAGCTTCGGGGGGAGCTTTCTTT CASSSVGTASGGAFF
TRBJ1-2 TRBV7-2 TRBD1 - TGTGCCAGCAGCTTGGGGACAGGCCTCAACTCTAACTATGGCTACACCTTC CASSLGTGLNSNYGYTF
TRBJ1-2 TRBV4-1 TRBD1 - TGCGCCAGCAGCCACGGGGACAGGGTTACCTATGGCTACACCTTC CASSHGDRVTYGYTF
TRBJ1-2 TRBV5-8 - - TGTGCCAGCAGCTTGGGCAGGGGTAAATCTAACTATGGCTACACCTTC CASSLGRGKSNYGYTF
TRBJ1-2 TRBV5-4 TRBD1 - TGTGCCAGCAGCTTGCCCCGGACAGGGGGACGTTATGGCTACACCTTC CASSLPRTGGRYGYTF
TRBJ1-2 TRBV25-1 - - TGTGCCAGCAGTGACTTAGGGGATGACTATGGCTACACCTTC CASSDLGDDYGYTF
TRBJ1-3 TRBV5-1 - once TGCGCCAGCAGCTTGGAGGGTCGGGGAGAGCCTGGAAACACCATATATTTT CASSLEGRGEPGNTIYF
TRBJ2-2 TRBV4-3 TRBD1 once TGCGCCAGCAGCCAAGCCGCCGACAGGGACACCGGGGAGCTGTTTTTT CASSQAADRDTGELFF
TRBJ1-1 TRBV5-1 - - TGCGCCAGCAGCTTGACCGGCCGGGGGACTGAAGCTTTCTTT CASSLTGRGTEAFF
TRBJ2-1 TRBV11-2 TRBD2 - TGTGCCAGCAGCCCTGGGACTAGCGGGGGGCCTTACAATGAGCAGTTCTTC CASSPGTSGGPYNEQFF
TRBJ1-6 TRBV6-5 TRBD1 - TGTGCCAGCACAAATCGACAGGGGACCTATTCACCCCTCCACTTT CASTNRQGTYSPLHF
TRBJ1-1 TRBV5-1 - - TGCGCCAGCAGCTTGTACAATTTGAACACTGAAGCTTTCTTT CASSLYNLNTEAFF
TRBJ2-5 TRBV5-4 TRBD1 - TGTGCCAGCAGCCTGGGACAGGGGGCGACCCAGACCCAGTACTTC CASSLGQGATQTQYF
TRBJ1-2 TRBV30 - - TGTGCCTGGATCGTGGACAGATACTATGGCTACACCTTC CAWIVDRYYGYTF
TRBJ2-1 TRBV6-5 - - TGTGCCAGCACGTCAGGCAATGAGCAGTTCTTC CASTSGNEQFF
TRBJ2-7 TRBV13 - - TGTGCCAGCAGCCCCGAGAGCCGAGACTACGAGCAGTACTTC CASSPESRDYEQYF
TRBJ1-1 TRBV11-2 - - TGTGCCAGCAGCTTACGCAACAGGGACGACACTGAAGCTTTCTTT CASSLRNRDDTEAFF
TRBJ2-3 TRBV4-3 - - TGCGCCAGCAGCCAAGTCGGGAACGATCGTCCGCAGTATTTT CASSQVGNDRPQYF
TRBJ2-7 TRBV28 TRBD1 - TGTGCCAGCAGTTTAGTCAGGGGGTTCTCCTACGAGCAGTACTTC CASSLVRGFSYEQYF
TRBJ2-7 TRBV4-2 TRBD2 - TGTGCCAGCAGCCCGCGCCGACTAGCGGGGGAATCCCGGACGCCCTACGAGCAGTACTTC CASSPRRLAGESRTPYEQYF
TRBJ1-1 TRBV5-5 - - TGTGCCAGCAGCTTGGGCAGGAACACTGAAGCTTTCTTT CASSLGRNTEAFF
TRBJ2-3 TRBV6-4 TRBD1 - TGTGCCAGCAGCCCAGACAGGGACACAGATACGCAGTATTTT CASSPDRDTDTQYF
TRBJ1-1 TRBV5-6 - - TGTGCCAGCAGCCCGGAGGTGAACACTGAAGCTTTCTTT CASSPEVNTEAFF
TRBJ2-7 TRBV13 - - TGTGCCAGCAGCTTACAGGGAGGCTACGAGCAGTACTTC CASSLQGGYEQYF
TRBJ2-2 TRBV11-2 - - TGTGCCAGCAGCTATATCCGGGCCGGGGAGCTGTTTTTT CASSYIRAGELFF
TRBJ2-2 TRBV4-2 TRBD2 - TGTGCCAGCAGCCAAGGTCTGGGAGGACTAGCGGGGGGAGGGGGCACCGGGGAGCTGTTTTTT CASSQGLGGLAGGGGTGELFF
TRBJ1-5 TRBV10-3 - - TGTGCCATCAAGAGTGATTCATTCAATCAGCCCCAGCATTTT CAIKSDSFNQPQHF
TRBJ1-4 TRBV27 TRBD1 - TGTGCCACCGGGAGACAGGGGGACGCAACTAATGAAAAACTGTTTTTT CATGRQGDATNEKLFF
TRBJ1-3 TRBV6-5 - once TGTGCCAGCAGTTACGACGGCCCGGGGTCTGGAAACACCATATATTTT CASSYDGPGSGNTIYF
TRBJ1-6 TRBV6-1 - - TGTGCCAGCAGTGTCGGGAGGAGGAGCACTGGAACCCTCCACTTT CASSVGRRSTGTLHF
TRBJ1-3 TRBV11-2 - - TGTGCCAGCAGCCCTCGACAGAAGAGCTCTGGAAACACCATATATTTT CASSPRQKSSGNTIYF
TRBJ2-4 TRBV19 - once TGTGCCACCAACGGAGCGACCAAAAACATTCAGTACTTC CATNGATKNIQYF
TRBJ2-7 TRBV11-2 - - TGTGCCAGCAGGCCCTCCCACTCGACCTACGAGCAGTACTTC CASRPSHSTYEQYF
TRBJ1-2 TRBV4-3 TRBD1 - TGCGCCAGCACCCCAAACAGGGGGCATAACTATGGCTACACCTTC CASTPNRGHNYGYTF
TRBJ2-6 TRBV13 - - TGTGCCAGCAGCTTTCGGGTCAGGTCGCGGGACAGCGCTTCTGGGGCCAACGTCCTGACTTTC CASSFRVRSRDSASGANVLTF
TRBJ1-1 TRBV7-2 TRBD1 - TGTGCCAGCAGCTTCTCGGGAAGGGGACAGGGAAACAGGGCTTTCTTT CASSFSGRGQGNRAFF
TRBJ1-1 TRBV6-1 - - TGTGCCAGCGGGAGGGAGCATCGACCGCCTGAAGCTTTCTTT CASGREHRPPEAFF
TRBJ1-2 TRBV27 - - TGTGCCAGCAGTTTACACAGCAACTATGGCTACACCTTC CASSLHSNYGYTF
TRBJ1-2 TRBV27 - - TGTGCCAGCAGCTACAGGGTGAACTATGGCTACACCTTC CASSYRVNYGYTF
TRBJ1-2 TRBV6-1 - - TGTGCCAGCAGTGAGTCAGGGGCCGTAGGTGGCTACACCTTC CASSESGAVGGYTF
TRBJ1-3 TRBV9 - - TGTGCCAGCAGCGTAGGTATCTCTGGAAACACCATATATTTT CASSVGISGNTIYF
TRBJ1-1 TRBV6-6 TRBD1 few TGTGCCAGCAGGAAGGCAGGGGGCACTGAAGCTTTCTTT CASRKAGGTEAFF
TRBJ2-7 TRBV6-1 TRBD2 - TGTGCCAGTCCGGGGGGGGGACCAATCTACGAGCAGTACTTC CASPGGGPIYEQYF
TRBJ2-6 TRBV27 - - TGTGCCAGCAGTTCCTACAGGGCTTCTGGGGCCAACGTCCTGACTTTC CASSSYRASGANVLTF